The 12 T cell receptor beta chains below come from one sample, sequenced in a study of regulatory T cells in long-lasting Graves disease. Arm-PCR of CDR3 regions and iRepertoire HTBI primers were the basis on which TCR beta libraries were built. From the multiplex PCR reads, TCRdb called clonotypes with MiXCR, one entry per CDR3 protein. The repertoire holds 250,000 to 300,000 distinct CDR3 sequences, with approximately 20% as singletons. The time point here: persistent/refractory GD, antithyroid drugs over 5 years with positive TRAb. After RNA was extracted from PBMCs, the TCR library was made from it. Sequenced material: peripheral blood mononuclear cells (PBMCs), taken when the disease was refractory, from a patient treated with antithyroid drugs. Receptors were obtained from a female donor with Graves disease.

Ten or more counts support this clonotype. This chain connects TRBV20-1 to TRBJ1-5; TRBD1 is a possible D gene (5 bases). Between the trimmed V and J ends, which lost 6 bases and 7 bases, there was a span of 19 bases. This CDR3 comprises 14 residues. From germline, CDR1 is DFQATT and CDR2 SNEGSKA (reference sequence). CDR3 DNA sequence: TGCAGTGCCTCCGGGACCGCCGAGAAACAGCCCCAGCATTTT. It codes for CSASGTAEKQPQHF.

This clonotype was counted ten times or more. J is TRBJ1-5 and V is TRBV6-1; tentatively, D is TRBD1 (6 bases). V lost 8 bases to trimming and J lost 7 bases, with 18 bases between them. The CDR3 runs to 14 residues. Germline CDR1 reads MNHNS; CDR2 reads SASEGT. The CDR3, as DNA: TGTGCCAGCTGTCGTACAGGGATTCGACAGCCCCAGCATTTT. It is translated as CASCRTGIRQPQHF.

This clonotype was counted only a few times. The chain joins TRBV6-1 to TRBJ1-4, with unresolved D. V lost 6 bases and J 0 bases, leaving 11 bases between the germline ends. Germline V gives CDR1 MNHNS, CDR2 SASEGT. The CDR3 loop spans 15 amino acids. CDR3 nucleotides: TGTGCCAGCAGCCGAACAAGATCAACTAATGAAAAACTGTTTTTT. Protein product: CASSRTRSTNEKLFF.

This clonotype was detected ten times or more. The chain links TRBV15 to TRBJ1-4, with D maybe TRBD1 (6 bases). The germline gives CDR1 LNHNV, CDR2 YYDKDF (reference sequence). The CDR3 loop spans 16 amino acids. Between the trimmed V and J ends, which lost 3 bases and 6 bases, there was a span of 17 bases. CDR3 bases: TGTGCCACCAGCAGTTATACAGGGCCGAGGGATGAAAAACTGTTTTTT. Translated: CATSSYTGPRDEKLFF. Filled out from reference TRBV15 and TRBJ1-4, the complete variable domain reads DAMVIQNPRYQVTQFGKPVTLSCSQTLNHNVMYWYQQKSSQAPKLLFHYYDKDFNNEADTPDNFQSRRPNTSFCFLDIRSPGLGDTAMYLCATSSYTGPRDEKLFFGSGTQLSVL.

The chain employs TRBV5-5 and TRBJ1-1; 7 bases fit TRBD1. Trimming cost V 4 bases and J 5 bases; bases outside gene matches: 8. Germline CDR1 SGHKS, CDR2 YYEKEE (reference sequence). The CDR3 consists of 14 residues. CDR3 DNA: TGTGCCAGCAGCGTAGGGGGCGCCGGGACTGAAGCTTTCTTT. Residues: CASSVGGAGTEAFF. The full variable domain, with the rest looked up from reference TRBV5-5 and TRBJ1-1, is DAGVTQSPTHLIKTRGQQVTLRCSPISGHKSVSWYQQVLGQGPQFIFQYYEKEERGRGNFPDRFSARQFPNYSSELNVNALLLGDSALYLCASSVGGAGTEAFFGQGTRLTVV.

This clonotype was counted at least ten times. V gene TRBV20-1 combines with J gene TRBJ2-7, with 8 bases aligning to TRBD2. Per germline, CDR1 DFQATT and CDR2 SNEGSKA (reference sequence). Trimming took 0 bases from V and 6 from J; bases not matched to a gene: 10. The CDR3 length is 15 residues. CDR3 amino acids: CSARDTSGSGFEQYF. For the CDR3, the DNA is TGCAGTGCTAGAGATACCAGCGGGAGTGGTTTCGAGCAGTACTTC.

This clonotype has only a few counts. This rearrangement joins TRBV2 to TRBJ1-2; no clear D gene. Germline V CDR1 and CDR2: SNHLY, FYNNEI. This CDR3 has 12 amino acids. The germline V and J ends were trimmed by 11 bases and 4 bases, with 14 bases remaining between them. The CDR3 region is CAHMTQRYGYTF. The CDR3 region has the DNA TGTGCCCACATGACACAGCGCTATGGCTACACCTTC. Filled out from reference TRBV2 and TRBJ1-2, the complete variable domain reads EPEVTQTPSHQVTQMGQEVILRCVPISNHLYFYWYRQILGQKVEFLVSFYNNEISEKSEIFDDQFSVERPDGSNFTLKIRSTKLEDSAMYFCAHMTQRYGYTFGSGTRLTVV.

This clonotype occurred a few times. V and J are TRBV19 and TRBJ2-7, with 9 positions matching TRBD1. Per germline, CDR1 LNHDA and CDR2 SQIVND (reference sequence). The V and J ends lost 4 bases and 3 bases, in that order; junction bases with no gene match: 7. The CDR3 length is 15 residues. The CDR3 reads CASSKPGQGVYEQYF. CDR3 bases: TGTGCCAGTAGTAAACCGGGACAGGGTGTCTACGAGCAGTACTTC.

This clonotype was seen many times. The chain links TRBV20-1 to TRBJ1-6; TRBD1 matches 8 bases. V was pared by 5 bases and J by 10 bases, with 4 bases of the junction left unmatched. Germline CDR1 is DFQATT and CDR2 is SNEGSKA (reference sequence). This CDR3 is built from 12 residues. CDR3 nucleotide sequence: TGCAGTGCTCGGACAGGGAACTCACCCCTCCACTTT. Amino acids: CSARTGNSPLHF.

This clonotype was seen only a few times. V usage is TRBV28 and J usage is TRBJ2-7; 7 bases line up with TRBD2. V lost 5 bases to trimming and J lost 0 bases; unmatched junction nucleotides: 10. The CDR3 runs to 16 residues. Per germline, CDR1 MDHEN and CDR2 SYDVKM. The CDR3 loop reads CASSRREVPLSYEQYF. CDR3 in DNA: TGTGCCAGCAGTCGCCGGGAGGTTCCCCTCTCCTACGAGCAGTACTTC. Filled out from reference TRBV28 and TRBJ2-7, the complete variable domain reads DVKVTQSSRYLVKRTGEKVFLECVQDMDHENMFWYRQDPGLGLRLIYFSYDVKMKEKGDIPEGYSVSREKKERFSLILESASTNQTSMYLCASSRREVPLSYEQYFGPGTRLTVT.

The CDR3 sequence: CASSPPDRPAGELFF. DNA for the CDR3: TGTGCCAGCAGCCCTCCGGACAGGCCCGCCGGGGAGCTGTTTTTT. The chain couples TRBV12-3 or TRBV12-4 to TRBJ2-2; 7 bases map to TRBD1. This CDR3 spans 15 amino acids. Trimming took 6 bases from V and 6 from J; bases not matched to a gene: 10.

The CDR3 region has the DNA TGCAGCGTTGACCTCGTCCGGGGAATCACTGAAGCTTTCTTT. This encodes CSVDLVRGITEAFF. The rearrangement uses TRBV29-1 and TRBJ1-1; unclear D gene. CDR1 and CDR2 (germline): SQVTM, ANQGSEA. The CDR3 has 14 amino acids. Trimming pared 3 bases from V and 4 bases from J, leaving 15 bases between.